Each of the 30 T cell receptor beta chains below was sequenced from the same sample in a study of blood T cells in healthy people across ages. The authors ran a second PCR of roughly 6 to 12 cycles using a sample-barcoded 5' primer and a J-beta primer mix. Via MiXCR, TCRdb re-called the 5' RACE reads, giving one row per CDR3 protein. This table holds more than 550,000 distinct CDR3 sequences, roughly 20% found once. The sample consisted of blood. The receptors come from a man between 65 and 80 years old in good health.

V is TRBV11-3 and J is TRBJ2-1; D uncertain. The germline V gene has CDR1 SGHNT and CDR2 YENEEA. The CDR3 is 15 residues long. Trimming removed 7 bases at V and 3 bases at J, with 16 bases between. The CDR3: CASTQRPSSYNEQFF. CDR3 sequence (DNA): TGTGCCAGCACCCAGCGCCCTAGTAGCTACAATGAGCAGTTCTTC.

The chain is built from TRBV7-9 and TRBJ1-5; D unresolved. The germline V gene has CDR1 SEHNR and CDR2 FQNEAQ (reference sequence). V lost 2 bases, J lost 0 bases, and 8 bases lay in between. The CDR3 runs 15 residues. CDR3 amino acids: CASSLFGDSNQPQHF. CDR3 nucleotide sequence: TGTGCCAGCAGCTTATTCGGAGATAGCAATCAGCCCCAGCATTTT.

CDR3 amino acids: CSVQRAPNEQFF. The DNA for the CDR3 is TGCAGTGTTCAGAGGGCGCCGAATGAGCAGTTCTTC. J is TRBJ2-5 and V is TRBV20-1; possible D gene TRBD2, 5 bases. The J call may not be correct, given that the DNA end is closer to TRBJ2-1. Germline CDR1 is DFQATT and CDR2 is SNEGSKA (reference sequence). CDR3 length: 12 amino acids.

A note on this clonotype: The junction and the germline gene differ at one end; a read error may be behind it. The J gene is TRBJ1-1, the V gene TRBV20-1; D gene uncertain. The CDR3 length is 14 residues. CDR1 is DFQATT and CDR2 is SNEGSKA in the germline V gene (reference sequence). As DNA, the CDR3 is TGCAGTACTAGCCGTGGGAATATGAACACTGAAGCTTTCTTT. It translates to CSTSRGNMNTEAFF.

This clonotype was seen a handful of times. CDR3 region: CASSETFRGGEQYF. In DNA, the CDR3 is TGTGCCAGCAGCGAAACGTTTCGGGGAGGCGAGCAGTACTTC. The V gene is TRBV6-1, the J gene TRBJ2-7; D is perhaps TRBD2 (6 bases). Germline CDR1 is MNHNS and CDR2 is SASEGT. V was pared by 6 bases and J by 6 bases, with 18 bases between. This CDR3 has 14 amino acids.

This clonotype was recorded a few times. The chain couples TRBV29-1 to TRBJ1-4; unclear D gene. CDR1 and CDR2 (germline): SQVTM, ANQGSEA. This CDR3 contains 12 residues. The V gene lost 5 bases and the J gene lost 0 bases, with 4 bases spanning the gap. CDR3 in DNA: TGCAGCGTTCTGGCAACTAATGAAAAACTGTTTTTT. Its translation is CSVLATNEKLFF.

This clonotype occurred a few times. The chain links TRBV29-1 to TRBJ2-4; 10 nucleotides line up with TRBD1. CDR1 is SQVTM and CDR2 is ANQGSEA in the germline V gene. The V segment lost 6 bases and the J segment 7 bases; nucleotides outside the gene matches: 6. This CDR3 is 13 amino acids long. The CDR3 reads CSVRDRGWNIQYF. The CDR3 DNA reads TGCAGCGTCCGGGACAGGGGTTGGAACATTCAGTACTTC.

V usage is TRBV5-5 and J usage is TRBJ2-3, with D tentatively TRBD1 (6 bases). V shed 0 bases and J shed 3 bases, with 17 bases lying between them. Per germline, CDR1 SGHKS and CDR2 YYEKEE (reference sequence). The CDR3 runs 17 residues. CDR3 in amino acids: CASSLGGTGTFTDTQYF. The CDR3 bases are TGTGCCAGCAGCTTGGGAGGTACAGGGACGTTTACAGATACGCAGTATTTT.

V and J are TRBV5-6 and TRBJ1-2; 9 bases agree with TRBD1. Germline lookup yields CDR1 SGHDT and CDR2 YYEEEE. The CDR3 spans 16 residues. Trimming removed 5 bases from V and 5 bases from J; junction bases left unmatched: 13. CDR3 sequence (DNA): TGTGCCAGCAGTCGTGAACAGGGGGCGGTGTGGTATGGCTACACCTTC. Translation gives CASSREQGAVWYGYTF.

The chain links TRBV9 to TRBJ2-5; D unclear. TRBJ2-1 matches the DNA end more closely, so the J call is doubtful. Per the germline V gene, CDR1 is SGDLS and CDR2 is YYNGEE. There are 13 residues in the CDR3. The DNA of the CDR3 is TGTGCCAGCAGCGCCGCGCTATTGCGGCAGCAGTTCTTC. This sequence encodes CASSAALLRQQFF.

This chain joins TRBV7-9 and TRBJ2-7; 7 nucleotides align to TRBD2. This CDR3 has 13 amino acids. Trimming at V came to 0 bases and at J to 6 bases, leaving 2 bases not matched to a gene. Germline CDR1 and CDR2: SEHNR and FQNEAQ (reference sequence). The CDR3 here is CASSLAGGIEQYF. The CDR3 region has the DNA TGTGCCAGCAGCTTAGCGGGGGGGATCGAGCAGTACTTC.

The chain uses TRBV7-2 and TRBJ2-5; TRBD1 might be the D (5 bases). The DNA end lines up better with TRBJ2-7; the J call may be wrong. The CDR3 has 13 residues. Looked up from germline, CDR1 is SGHTA and CDR2 is FQGNSA. For the CDR3, the DNA is TGTGCCAGCAGCACGGACAAGCAGTACGAGCAGTACGTC. It yields the protein CASSTDKQYEQYV.

This clonotype was seen only a few times. The chain recombines TRBV7-9 with TRBJ2-7; D may correspond to TRBD1 or TRBD2 (6 bases each). Judging by the DNA end, TRBJ2-1 fits better; the J call may be wrong. The CDR3 spans 16 residues. Germline V gene data show CDR1 as SEHNR and CDR2 as FQNEAQ (reference sequence). This chain's CDR3 is CASSPVTQGGGDEQFF. CDR3 sequence (DNA): TGTGCCAGCAGCCCAGTTACCCAAGGGGGAGGCGATGAGCAGTTCTTC.

The rearrangement joins TRBV7-8 to TRBJ2-3, with TRBD2 matching 8 bases. V was clipped by 5 bases and J by 3 bases; unmatched bases: 13. This CDR3 spans 17 amino acids. CDR1 and CDR2 (germline): SGHVS, FQNEAQ. This CDR3 reads CASSHSPSGHSTDTQYF. CDR3 nucleotide sequence: TGTGCCAGCAGCCACTCTCCTAGCGGGCATTCGACAGATACGCAGTATTTT.

V and J are TRBV27 and TRBJ1-2; 12 bases fit TRBD1. CDR3 length equals 15 residues. Trimming at V came to 2 bases and at J to 6 bases, leaving 4 bases not matched to a gene. Germline CDR1 reads MNHEY; CDR2 reads SMNVEV (reference sequence). CDR3: CASSLGTGGLNGYTF. DNA for the CDR3: TGTGCCAGCAGTTTAGGGACAGGGGGCCTCAATGGCTACACCTTC.

V gene TRBV5-8 combines with J gene TRBJ2-3; D is unclear. This CDR3 region has 16 residues. The V gene lost 1 base and the J gene lost 4 bases, with 16 bases spanning the gap. CDR1 and CDR2 from the germline V gene are SGHTS and YDEGEE. The CDR3 nucleotides read TGTGCCAGCAGCTTGATTTTGCAGGCGTTAGCAGATACGCAGTATTTT. It codes for CASSLILQALADTQYF.

This clonotype was observed a handful of times. The chain joins TRBV18 to TRBJ1-2, with D possibly TRBD1 on 5 matching bases. Germline CDR1 is KGHSH and CDR2 is LQKENI. The V end lost 4 bases, the J end lost 6 bases, and 18 bases lay between the germline ends. This CDR3 contains 15 residues. The CDR3 DNA reads TGTGCCAGCTCACGAGGAGTAGAGGGGATCGATGGCTACACCTTC. Translation gives CASSRGVEGIDGYTF.

This clonotype was observed at least ten times. This rearrangement joins TRBV6-2 or TRBV6-3 to TRBJ1-5; D uncertain. Between the trimmed V and J ends, which lost 9 bases and 0 bases, there was a span of 9 bases. Germline V gene lookup returns CDR1 MNHEY and CDR2 SVGEGT. The CDR3 length is 13 residues. The CDR3, as DNA: TGTGCCAGTCGCGATTTTAGCAATCAGCCCCAGCATTTT. The encoded protein is CASRDFSNQPQHF.

The chain combines TRBV10-3 with TRBJ1-2; D gene ambiguous. V was cut by 0 bases and J by 7 bases, with 9 bases left in between. CDR1 and CDR2 (germline): ENHRY, SYGVKD. The CDR3 runs 13 residues. CDR3 in amino acids: CAISESASRGYTF. In DNA, the CDR3 is TGTGCCATCAGTGAGTCGGCGAGTCGTGGCTACACCTTC.

This clonotype was recorded at least ten times. A junction boundary mismatches the germline segment, possibly from a read error. This chain connects TRBV18 to TRBJ2-5; TRBD2 might be the D (5 bases). The DNA end lines up better with TRBJ2-7; the J call may be wrong. This CDR3 comprises 14 residues. Per germline, CDR1 KGHSH and CDR2 LQKENI. The CDR3 loop is CASSPEVDSYEQYF. The CDR3 DNA follows: TGCGCCAGCTCACCGGAGGTAGATTCCTACGAGCAGTACTTC.

The V gene is TRBV12-3 or TRBV12-4, the J gene TRBJ2-5; D possibly corresponds to TRBD2 (6 bases). With 6 bases removed from V and 1 base from J, the gap between germline ends came to 9 bases. This CDR3 contains 13 residues. CDR3 nucleotides: TGTGCCAGCAGAAACGGGGGCCAAGAGACCCAGTACTTC. Translated: CASRNGGQETQYF.

This clonotype has a count of ten or more. The chain employs TRBV29-1 and TRBJ1-2; D is unresolved. Trimming took off 0 bases at V and 8 bases at J, with 16 bases between the two ends. The germline CDR1 and CDR2 sequences are SQVTM and ANQGSEA. This CDR3 has 14 amino acids. The chain's CDR3 is CSVEDRRRAEGYTF. The CDR3 DNA is TGCAGCGTTGAAGACCGGAGAAGGGCGGAGGGCTACACCTTC.

The rearrangement joins TRBV24-1 to TRBJ2-1; 15 bases align to TRBD2. V was clipped by 3 bases and J by 7 bases; unmatched bases: 6. This CDR3 is built from 17 residues. Germline-derived CDR1 and CDR2 are KGHDR and SFDVKD. The chain's CDR3 is CATSDIGLAGGGNEQFF. DNA of the CDR3: TGTGCCACCAGTGATATTGGACTAGCGGGAGGGGGGAATGAGCAGTTCTTC.

The genes are TRBV7-9 and TRBJ2-5; 7 nucleotides align to TRBD1. Germline V CDR1 and CDR2: SEHNR, FQNEAQ (reference sequence). The CDR3 runs 17 residues. V lost 6 bases and J lost 6; bases outside the gene matches: 19. The CDR3 region is CASSQPSGTAVVKTQYF. The CDR3 region has the DNA TGTGCCAGCAGTCAACCTTCTGGGACAGCGGTCGTAAAGACCCAGTACTTC.

The V and J genes are TRBV5-1 and TRBJ2-5, with 7 bases aligning to TRBD1. CDR3 length: 15 residues. Germline lookup yields CDR1 SGHRS and CDR2 YFSETQ. J lost 2 bases, V lost 4 bases, and 8 bases had no gene match. The CDR3 protein is CASSRRGTAQETQYF. The CDR3 DNA reads as TGCGCCAGCAGCCGAAGGGGGACAGCACAAGAGACCCAGTACTTC.

The chain combines TRBV6-6 with TRBJ2-1; 10 nucleotides match TRBD1. V was clipped by 4 bases and J by 6 bases; unmatched bases: 9. CDR1 MNHNY and CDR2 SVGAGI come from the germline V gene (reference sequence). The CDR3 totals 16 residues. CDR3 loop: CASSSPGQGRPNEQFF. The DNA for the CDR3 is TGTGCCAGCAGTTCCCCGGGACAGGGGAGGCCCAATGAGCAGTTCTTC.

This chain links TRBV7-2 with TRBJ2-2, with D uncertain. Germline-derived CDR1 and CDR2 are SGHTA and FQGNSA. Trimming pared 5 bases from V and 7 bases from J, leaving 11 bases between. The CDR3 is 13 residues long. CDR3 loop: CASSPRTGGELFF. The CDR3 coding sequence is TGTGCCAGCAGCCCTAGGACGGGCGGGGAGCTGTTTTTT.

This clonotype was detected only a few times. This rearrangement joins TRBV5-1 to TRBJ1-1; D uncertain. The CDR3 extends over 13 amino acids. CDR1 is SGHRS and CDR2 is YFSETQ in the germline V gene. Trimming took 0 bases from V and 6 from J, leaving 9 bases between them. The CDR3 reads CASSLAGMPEAFF. CDR3 nucleotide sequence: TGCGCCAGCAGCTTGGCCGGTATGCCTGAAGCTTTCTTT.

V is TRBV2 and J is TRBJ1-3; D is ambiguous. Germline V gene lookup returns CDR1 SNHLY and CDR2 FYNNEI. The CDR3 has 15 amino acids. The ends were cut back, 6 bases at V and 0 bases at J, with 12 bases in the middle. This CDR3 reads CASRPERYSGNTIYF. CDR3 nucleotides: TGTGCCAGCAGACCGGAGCGATACTCTGGAAACACCATATATTTT.

The chain employs TRBV11-2 and TRBJ2-3; TRBD2 agrees at 14 bases. Trimming took 5 bases from V and 2 from J; bases not matched to a gene: 3. Germline CDR1 and CDR2: SGHAT and FQNNGV. This CDR3 comprises 16 residues. CDR3 coding DNA: TGTGCCAGCAGCACGGGACTAGCGGGGGACACAGATACGCAGTATTTT. This encodes CASSTGLAGDTDTQYF. The full variable domain, rest sourced from reference TRBV11-2 and TRBJ2-3, is EAGVAQSPRYKIIEKRQSVAFWCNPISGHATLYWYQQILGQGPKLLIQFQNNGVVDDSQLPKDRFSAERLKGVDSTLKIQPAKLEDSAVYLCASSTGLAGDTDTQYFGPGTRLTVL.